A single sample is the source of the 28 T cell receptor beta chains below, sequenced in a study of CD8+ T cells in alopecia areata. Obtained from alopecia areata patients were lesional scalp punch biopsies along with peripheral blood. After isolation, RNA underwent reverse transcription to generate cDNA as the sequencing template. Clones were read by immunoSEQ multiplex PCR, and TCRdb kept only the in-frame ones, dropping some. The data contain 15,000 to 17,000 clones, about 61% of them seen just once; the ten biggest clones take up 10% to 15%. The sample comprised skin. These receptor sequences come from a human donor with alopecia areata.

In the case of this clone: One end of the junction varies from germline; a read error may be responsible. The J gene is TRBJ2-1, the V gene TRBV4-1; D remains ambiguous. The CDR3 is 11 amino acids. The germline V gene encodes CDR1 MGHRA and CDR2 YSYEKL. CDR3 in amino acids: CASSPYHEQFF. In DNA, the CDR3 is TGCGCCAGCAGCCCCTACCATGAGCAGTTCTTC.

This sequence joins TRBV20-1 and TRBJ2-7, with 7 bases lining up with TRBD2. This CDR3 contains 11 residues. Germline V gene data show CDR1 as DFQATT and CDR2 as SNEGSKA (reference sequence). J lost 4 bases, V lost 4 bases, and 1 base had no gene match. The CDR3 is CSAKRDYEQYF. In DNA, the CDR3 is TGCAGTGCTAAGCGGGATTACGAGCAGTACTTC.

This chain uses TRBV5-4 with TRBJ1-5; TRBD1 is a possible D gene (6 bases). V was shortened by 0 bases and J by 6 bases, with 10 bases between the two germline ends. Germline values: CDR1 SGHNT, CDR2 YYREEE (reference sequence). The CDR3 spans 14 residues. CDR3: CASSLAGDTQPQHF. The CDR3 DNA reads TGTGCCAGCAGCTTGGCGGGGGACACTCAGCCCCAGCATTTT.

J is TRBJ2-2 and V is TRBV19; 7 bases map to TRBD1. CDR1 is LNHDA and CDR2 is SQIVND in the germline V gene (reference sequence). This CDR3 is built from 12 residues. V lost 6 bases, J lost 7 bases, and 2 bases stayed unmatched. CDR3 nucleotides: TGTGCCAGTAGCAGGGGGTTCGGGGAGCTGTTTTTT. This sequence encodes CASSRGFGELFF.

Turning to this clone: At one end, the junction sequence differs from germline, possibly due to a read error. The chain joins TRBV11-2 to TRBJ1-1; 9 bases fit TRBD1. The CDR3 sequence is 15 residues long. In germline, CDR1 is SGHAT, CDR2 FQNNGV. The CDR3 loop is CASSQGQGLRAEAFF. As DNA, the CDR3 is TGTGCCAGCAGCCAGGGACAGGGATTGCGGGCTGAAGCCTTCTTT.

The chain recombines TRBV29-1 with TRBJ2-7; 8 nucleotides align to TRBD2. Trimming took 0 bases from V and 4 from J; bases not matched to a gene: 8. CDR1 is SQVTM and CDR2 is ANQGSEA in the germline V gene. This CDR3 is 15 amino acids long. CDR3 amino acids: CSVEDQGTSGYEQYF. For the CDR3, the DNA is TGCAGCGTTGAAGATCAGGGGACTAGTGGATACGAGCAGTACTTC.

The chain employs TRBV5-6 and TRBJ2-1; weak D call: TRBD2 (5 bases). Germline lookup yields CDR1 SGHDT and CDR2 YYEEEE. The V end was cut by 4 bases, the J end by 0 bases, with 17 bases between. The CDR3 extends over 17 amino acids. CDR3 amino acids: CASSLLEGKSSYNEQFF. The CDR3 coding sequence is TGTGCCAGCAGCCTATTAGAGGGAAAGAGCTCCTACAATGAGCAGTTCTTC.

The chain uses TRBV11-2 and TRBJ2-1; D gene uncertain. The germline V gene encodes CDR1 SGHAT and CDR2 FQNNGV. The length of the CDR3 is 13 residues. V was shortened by 1 base and J by 2 bases, with 3 bases between the two germline ends. The CDR3 DNA reads TGTGCCAGCAGCTTAGCCACCTACAATGAGCAGTTCTTC. This encodes CASSLATYNEQFF.

The CDR3 loop reads CASSLFRGEIYGYTF. CDR3 DNA: TGTGCCAGCAGTTTATTCAGGGGGGAAATCTATGGCTACACCTTC. The rearrangement joins TRBV28 to TRBJ1-2; TRBD1 agrees at 7 bases. This CDR3 is built from 15 residues. V dropped 1 base and J dropped 4; count of bases not matched to a gene: 6. CDR1 is MDHEN and CDR2 is SYDVKM in the germline V gene.

This clone was detected only a few times. This rearrangement joins TRBV14 to TRBJ2-2, with 7 bases fitting TRBD2. Per germline, CDR1 SGHDN and CDR2 FVKESK. The CDR3 has 14 residues. The J segment lost 6 bases and the V segment lost 6 bases, leaving 7 bases of the junction unmatched. In DNA, the CDR3 is TGTGCCAGCAGTCGGGCTAGCGGCTCCGGGGAGCTGTTTTTT. Translation: CASSRASGSGELFF. Filled out from reference TRBV14 and TRBJ2-2, the complete variable domain reads EAGVTQFPSHSVIEKGQTVTLRCDPISGHDNLYWYRRVMGKEIKFLLHFVKESKQDESGMPNNRFLAERTGGTYSTLKVQPAELEDSGVYFCASSRASGSGELFFGEGSRLTVL.

This clone was detected once. The CDR3 bases are TGTGCCAGCAGCATGGACGGCCTGAACACTGAAGCTTTCTTT. Protein sequence: CASSMDGLNTEAFF. This chain connects TRBV6-5 to TRBJ1-1; no clear D. CDR1 MNHEY and CDR2 SVGAGI come from the germline V gene. Trimming stripped 6 bases from V and 0 bases from J, with 11 bases between. The length of the CDR3 is 14 residues.

Within the sample, this clone is medium-sized. The chain links TRBV7-3 to TRBJ2-1; 8 nucleotides align to TRBD1. The germline gives CDR1 SGHTA, CDR2 FQGTGA. V lost 5 bases and J lost 3; bases outside the gene matches: 6. There are 15 residues in the CDR3. CDR3 in DNA: TGTGCCAGCAGCCCCGGGACAGGAGGCTACAATGAGCAGTTCTTC. Encoded protein: CASSPGTGGYNEQFF.

The genes are TRBV18 and TRBJ1-5; D gene ambiguous. This CDR3 is 14 amino acids long. The germline CDR1 and CDR2 sequences are KGHSH and LQKENI. With 1 base removed from V and 7 bases from J, the gap between germline ends came to 11 bases. This CDR3 is CASSPQHLGQPQHF. The CDR3 nucleotides are TGTGCCAGCTCACCACAACACCTCGGCCAGCCCCAGCATTTT.

This chain connects TRBV6-6 to TRBJ1-5; D unresolved. The CDR3 is 14 residues long. Germline V gene data show CDR1 as MNHNY and CDR2 as SVGAGI (reference sequence). V lost 0 bases and J 3 bases, leaving 6 bases between the germline ends. The DNA of the CDR3 is TGTGCCAGCAGTTACTCGAATTACAATCAGCCCCAGCATTTT. It translates to CASSYSNYNQPQHF.

This clone showed up just a few times. DNA of the CDR3: TGTGCCAGCAGCGTAGCTGGGGAATGGGACGAAGAGCAGTACTTC. It yields the protein CASSVAGEWDEEQYF. The gene calls are TRBV9 and TRBJ2-7; D possibly uses TRBD1 or TRBD2 (5 bases each). Germline CDR1 reads SGDLS; CDR2 reads YYNGEE. The V end was cut by 0 bases, the J end by 7 bases, with 17 bases between. There are 15 residues in the CDR3.

This clone is labeled medium-sized. The chain carries TRBV5-4 and TRBJ2-1; 12 bases agree with TRBD2. Losses at the gene ends were 4 bases for V and 8 bases for J; bases not matched to a gene: 7. The germline CDR1 and CDR2 sequences are SGHNT and YYREEE (reference sequence). The CDR3 length is 15 residues. CDR3 in amino acids: CASSVTSGRQDEQFF. The CDR3 DNA sequence: TGTGCCAGCAGCGTGACTAGCGGGAGACAAGATGAGCAGTTCTTC.

This clone was counted a single time. The chain uses TRBV7-3 and TRBJ2-3; 11 bases match TRBD1. CDR1 SGHTA and CDR2 FQGTGA come from the germline V gene. J lost 4 bases, V lost 6 bases, and 6 bases had no gene match. The CDR3 sequence is 15 residues long. CDR3 region: CASRRGQGASDTQYF. The CDR3, as DNA: TGTGCCAGCAGACGCGGACAGGGGGCGTCAGATACGCAGTATTTT.

The V and J genes are TRBV27 and TRBJ2-2; no clear D. Germline assignment: CDR1 MNHEY and CDR2 SMNVEV (reference sequence). The CDR3 covers 16 residues. Deletions cut 2 bases from V and 1 base from J, with 11 bases between. CDR3: CASSLIPGGNTGELFF. For the CDR3, the DNA is TGTGCCAGCAGTTTAATCCCAGGTGGGAACACCGGGGAGCTGTTTTTT.

The V call is TRBV2, the J call TRBJ2-5; D unclear. The germline V gene has CDR1 SNHLY and CDR2 FYNNEI. Between the trimmed V and J ends, which lost 7 bases and 1 base, there was a span of 13 bases. CDR3 length: 14 amino acids. The CDR3: CASTKSQVQETQYF. The CDR3, as DNA: TGTGCCAGCACCAAAAGTCAGGTCCAAGAGACCCAGTACTTC.

This chain connects TRBV27 to TRBJ2-7; D is perhaps TRBD1 (6 bases). Deletions cut 5 bases from V and 2 bases from J, with 10 bases between. Germline CDR1 MNHEY, CDR2 SMNVEV (reference sequence). The CDR3 contains 13 residues. The CDR3 loop reads CASSQGITYEQYF. The CDR3 DNA sequence: TGTGCCAGCAGTCAGGGGATTACCTACGAGCAGTACTTC.

The V gene is TRBV23-1, the J gene TRBJ1-2; a weak D match, TRBD1 (5 bases). TRBV23-1 is filed as an ORF, its function uncertain. CDR3 length: 16 residues. Trimming pared 5 bases from V and 4 bases from J, leaving 20 bases between. CDR3: CASSRRSRDGPYGYTF. CDR3 DNA: TGCGCCAGCAGTAGGCGTTCGCGGGACGGACCCTATGGCTACACCTTC.

The chain employs TRBV28 and TRBJ2-7; D remains unclear. Per the germline V gene, CDR1 is MDHEN and CDR2 is SYDVKM. CDR3 length equals 11 residues. The V end lost 2 bases, the J end lost 3 bases, and 2 bases lay between the germline ends. The CDR3 protein is CASSLLYEQYF. The CDR3 DNA reads TGTGCCAGCAGTTTACTCTACGAGCAGTACTTC.

The chain joins TRBV18 to TRBJ2-5, with 7 positions matching TRBD1. The J call could be wrong; TRBJ2-7 is a better fit for the DNA end. CDR1 KGHSH and CDR2 LQKENI come from the germline V gene. This CDR3 has 12 amino acids. The CDR3 nucleotides read TGTGCCAGCTCGCCGAGGGGGCCCGAGCAGTACTTC. Its translation is CASSPRGPEQYF.

The chain links TRBV20-1 to TRBJ2-7; possibly TRBD2 for D (6 bases). Between the trimmed V and J ends, which lost 6 bases and 9 bases, there was a span of 15 bases. The CDR3 is 11 residues long. Germline lookup yields CDR1 DFQATT and CDR2 SNEGSKA (reference sequence). The CDR3: CSALGIGGQYF. The CDR3 region has the DNA TGCAGTGCCCTCGGCATCGGGGGGCAGTACTTC.

The chain uses TRBV2 and TRBJ1-3, with TRBD1 matching over 7 bases. Losses at the gene ends were 7 bases for V and 2 bases for J; bases not matched to a gene: 5. The CDR3 contains 14 residues. Germline CDR1 SNHLY, CDR2 FYNNEI. Written as DNA, the CDR3 is TGTGCCAGCACCGGGACAGTCACTGGAAACACCATATATTTT. As protein: CASTGTVTGNTIYF.

This clone appeared a few times. The rearrangement links TRBV9 to TRBJ2-1, with a weak D call TRBD2 (6 bases). The CDR3 length is 12 residues. Trimming shortened V by 3 bases and J by 15 bases, and 16 bases separated the two germline ends. CDR1 SGDLS and CDR2 YYNGEE come from the germline V gene. In DNA, the CDR3 is TGTGCCAGCAGCGCAGAGCTCGGGAGCCCGTTCTTC. Translated, it gives CASSAELGSPFF.

The CDR3 sequence is CASSQESTDTQYF. The CDR3 DNA sequence: TGTGCCAGCAGCCAGGAAAGCACAGATACGCAGTATTTT. This chain uses TRBV5-4 with TRBJ2-3, with unresolved D. V was trimmed by 4 bases and J by 0 bases, leaving 6 bases between them. The germline gives CDR1 SGHNT, CDR2 YYREEE (reference sequence). The CDR3 spans 13 residues.

The J gene is TRBJ2-3, the V gene TRBV5-1, with TRBD1 as a possible D gene (5 bases). The CDR3 length is 14 residues. Germline V lookup: CDR1 SGHRS, CDR2 YFSETQ. Trimming left V 4 bases short and J 4 bases short, with 13 bases between. Here the CDR3 DNA reads TGCGCCAGCAGCCAATCGACAGATTCAGATACGCAGTATTTT. It specifies CASSQSTDSDTQYF.